This TCR beta chain stems from a study of blood T cell repertoires in COVID-19. Study-wide background: COVID-19 samples collected from the United States, Italy and Spain covered acute and convalescent phases. T cells, B-cell-depleted T cells, or PBMCs provided the cDNA or gDNA that served as material.

The CDR3 extends over 15 amino acids. CDR1 is MNHEY, CDR2 SVGAGI, per germline. Trimming left V 8 bases short and J 0 bases short, with 14 bases between. Per the authors' pipeline: From reference gene primer amplification, estimates of nucleated cell counts were derived. Repertoires were generated with immunoSEQ multiplex PCR, while TCRdb's copy carries only in-frame clones and drops some. V, J and clone size reflect that table, while D and trimming were determined from the DNA. The sample lists some 150,000 clones, 80% occurring once. What was sequenced was peripheral blood. V and J are TRBV6-5 and TRBJ1-3; a weak D match, TRBD1 (5 bases). The clonotype was recovered from a man between 60 and 75 years old with acute or convalescent COVID-19. DNA for the CDR3: TGTGCCAGCCGTAGGGGCCCTCTCTCTGGAAACACCATATATTTT. It codes for CASRRGPLSGNTIYF.